The clone carrying this T cell receptor beta chain has just one count. This sample was included in a study of T cells and Merkel cell carcinoma outcomes. Here immunoSEQ multiplex PCR was the method, and the copy in TCRdb shows in-frame clones only, minus some. The sample yields more than 12,000 clones, just under 95% seen once. The germline V gene has CDR1 MNHEY and CDR2 SMNVEV (reference sequence). V was cut by 11 bases and J by 3 bases, with 1 base left in between. CDR3 length: 8 amino acids. V is TRBV27 and J is TRBJ1-2, with D unresolved. This TCR was recovered from a human donor with Merkel cell carcinoma. Specimen: tumor tissue from Merkel cell carcinoma. CDR3 residues: CAYYGYTF. For the CDR3, the DNA is TGTGCCTACTATGGCTACACCTTC.